This T cell receptor (beta chain) was recovered during a study of blood T cell repertoires in COVID-19. Study summary: Samples came from the United States, Italy and Spain, spanning acute and convalescent COVID-19. PBMCs, B-cell-depleted T cells, or T cells were the source of the cDNA or gDNA that made up the material.

The CDR3 covers 14 residues. V shed 1 base and J shed 7 bases, with 12 bases lying between them. Looked up from germline, CDR1 is SGHKS and CDR2 is YYEKEE (reference sequence). Seattle-derived patients entered the study during active infection and were followed longitudinally. In this sample, this clone is medium-sized. The authors' processing: Estimated nucleated cell counts came from reference gene primer amplification. Sequencing used immunoSEQ multiplex PCR; TCRdb keeps in-frame clones, though not all of them. Clonal size and the V and J genes are those of that table, whereas D and trimming came from the DNA. The repertoire holds approximately 400,000 clones, with 88% as singletons.

The rearrangement joins TRBV5-5 to TRBJ1-5; a weak D match, TRBD1 (6 bases). The receptor comes from a woman aged 45-60 years with COVID-19, enrolled during active disease. Sequenced: peripheral blood. The CDR3 sequence: CASSLKGGWQPQHF. CDR3 DNA sequence: TGTGCCAGCAGCTTGAAAGGGGGATGGCAGCCCCAGCATTTT. Supplemented by reference TRBV5-5 and TRBJ1-5, the full variable domain reads DAGVTQSPTHLIKTRGQQVTLRCSPISGHKSVSWYQQVLGQGPQFIFQYYEKEERGRGNFPDRFSARQFPNYSSELNVNALLLGDSALYLCASSLKGGWQPQHFGDGTRLSIL.